This is a list of T cell receptor beta chains from one sample in a study of blood T cells in healthy people across ages. TCRdb re-derived calls from the 5' RACE reads in MiXCR, one entry per CDR3 protein. The sample yields hundreds of thousands of distinct CDR3 sequences, under 30% seen once. Material: blood. These receptors were collected from a woman older than 75 in good health. The CDR3 runs from the conserved cysteine through the conserved F or W. Only some rows state a clone size, as once, few, many or a class for expanded clones.

V: TRBV3-1; size: few; J: TRBJ1-6; CDR3: CASSQALSLGAALHF
V: TRBV5-1; size: few; J: TRBJ2-1; CDR3: CASSLGTGSYNEQFF
V: TRBV4-2; size: NA; J: NA; CDR3: CASSQGGIFYEQYF
V: TRBV7-9; size: many; J: TRBJ2-5; CDR3: CASSRGSGKETQYF
V: TRBV3-1; size: NA; J: TRBJ2-5; CDR3: CASSQDRGRWETQYF
V: TRBV12-3/TRBV12-4; size: NA; J: TRBJ2-3; CDR3: CASSLEGGSTDAEYF
V: TRBV12-3/TRBV12-4; size: once; J: NA; CDR3: CASSYSTGGHEQYF
V: TRBV5-5; size: many; J: TRBJ2-1; CDR3: CASSFAGGRNNEQFF
V: TRBV7-9; size: NA; J: TRBJ2-7; CDR3: CASSPRGASSYEQYF
V: TRBV7-9; size: many; J: TRBJ2-1; CDR3: CASSLTGDEQFF
V: TRBV20-1; size: NA; J: TRBJ1-1; CDR3: CSARVWRARNTEAFF
V: TRBV7-8; size: NA; J: TRBJ1-2; CDR3: CASSRLNLQGTDGYTF
V: TRBV24-1; size: once; J: NA; CDR3: CATTEGETQYF
V: TRBV6-2/TRBV6-3; size: many; J: TRBJ2-1; CDR3: CASTLAGGNNEQFF